Listed here is a single TCR beta chain. The antigen is not known. The sample is drawn from a study of shared clonotypes between healthy human individuals. Several immunoSEQ plates received, in even portions, the genomic DNA of each subset. On sorted subsets, replicate PCRs used about 200 ng DNA, or tens of thousands of T cell genomes. Measured with immunoSEQ multiplex PCR; TCRdb has only the in-frame clones, and not every one. The sample lists more than 2 million clones; approximately 96% were seen once. The germline CDR1 and CDR2 sequences are SGHRS and YFSETQ. There are 14 residues in the CDR3. Between the trimmed V and J ends, which lost 4 bases and 3 bases, there was a span of 13 bases. Regarding the study as a whole: Shared clonotypes: 4.5% to 5% naive CD4, roughly 3.5% naive CD8, about 2.5% memory CD4, approximately 0.4% memory CD8. Estimated richness values were generally larger in naive subsets than in memory subsets.

This receptor was taken from a man between 18 and 29 years old in good health. The specimen was naive CD4+ T cells sorted from blood. As to subset: CD45RA+ positively selected. V gene TRBV5-1 combines with J gene TRBJ1-1, with D possibly being TRBD1 (5 bases). CDR3 sequence (DNA): TGCGCCAGCAGCCCCCGAGGGGCTGACACTGAAGCTTTCTTT. Encoded protein: CASSPRGADTEAFF.